This TCR beta chain was sequenced in a study of cytomegalovirus exposure and HLA in healthy donors. V shed 4 bases and J shed 3 bases, with 17 bases lying between them. CDR1 is MNHNY, CDR2 SVGAGI, per germline (reference sequence). The CDR3 runs 16 residues. Study-level points and caveats: Fewer N-insertions (relative to the 666-donor mean) were reportedly seen in an Asian-associated ancestry cluster in a later analysis. The study put 150 or so TCR beta chains on its list as cytomegalovirus-associated. Within a later analysis, the majority of CMV-associated TCR beta chains appeared HLA-restricted. Some V segments, including TRBV6-2 and TRBV6-3, were excluded as indistinguishable.

Primers: 60 Vbeta forward and 13 Jbeta reverse. Profiling relied on immunoSEQ multiplex PCR, and the TCRdb table lists in-frame clones only, not all of them. The repertoire has under 40,000 clones, approximately 80% of them found once; the top ten carry approximately 5.5%. On this clone itself: Its antigen remains unknown.

This chain connects TRBV6-6 to TRBJ2-3; a weak D match, TRBD1 (5 bases). This sequence was found in a male donor in good health and CMV-seronegative. Material for sequencing was PBMCs. CDR3 in amino acids: CASSFQGGDTTDTQYF. Written as DNA, the CDR3 is TGTGCCAGCAGTTTCCAGGGTGGGGATACTACAGATACGCAGTATTTT.